These T cell receptor beta chains were read from a single sample in a study of vaccination and CD4 T cells after COVID-19. Their cognate antigens are unknown. TCRdb used MiXCR to reprocess the PCR reads, holding one entry per CDR3 protein. The table has around 19,000 distinct CDR3 sequences, approximately 40% seen once. The specimen comprised CD4+ T cells from blood, cultured in vitro, sampled before SARS-CoV-2 vaccination. These receptor sequences come from a human donor who received a COVID-19 vaccine. The CDR3 runs from the conserved cysteine through the conserved F or W. Fields, in order: CDR3 protein, CDR3 DNA, V gene, D gene, J gene, clone size. A D gene is named only where the DNA matches it firmly. Only part of the rows carry a size: once, few, many, or a class if the clone is expanded.

CSARGLAGGAQETQYF TGCAGTGCTAGAGGACTAGCGGGGGGAGCACAAGAGACCCAGTACTTC TRBV20-1 TRBD2 TRBJ2-5 .
CASSSIPGYSSYEQYF TGTGCCAGCAGCTCAATACCAGGGTACAGCTCCTACGAGCAGTACTTC TRBV7-9 . TRBJ2-7 few
CASSESGVRGYTF TGCGCCAGCAGTGAATCGGGAGTCAGAGGCTACACCTTC TRBV10-1 . TRBJ1-2 few
CASSPPGAPYNEQFF TGTGCCAGCAGCCCCCCGGGGGCGCCATACAATGAGCAGTTCTTC TRBV7-2 . TRBJ2-1 .
CASSEARRNGYTF TGTGCCAGCAGTGAAGCGCGACGGAACGGCTACACCTTC TRBV2 . TRBJ1-2 few
CASTRGRDGEKLFF TGTGCCAGCACAAGGGGCAGGGATGGTGAAAAACTGTTTTTT TRBV6-1 . TRBJ1-4 .
CASSHTSGGSTDTQYF TGTGCCAGCAGCCACACGAGCGGGGGAAGCACAGATACGCAGTATTTT TRBV6-1 TRBD2 TRBJ2-3 few
CASSRRGLHTEAFF TGTGCCAGCAGTCGGCGGGGTCTTCACACTGAAGCTTTCTTT TRBV12-3/TRBV12-4 . TRBJ1-1 few
CASSQVQAGEQYF TGTGCCAGCAGCCAAGTACAAGCGGGCGAGCAGTACTTC TRBV14 . TRBJ2-7 .
CASSETVNYGYTF TGTGCCAGTAGTGAAACGGTCAACTATGGCTACACCTTC TRBV19 . TRBJ1-2 few
CASRRNGQLNEKLFF TGTGCCAGCAGACGAAACGGACAGCTTAATGAAAAACTGTTTTTT TRBV27 . TRBJ1-4 .
CASSAGTEAFF TGTGCCAGCAGTGCAGGGACGGAAGCTTTCTTT TRBV12-3/TRBV12-4 . TRBJ1-1 few
CASSFSSGLYEQYF TGTGCCAGCAGTTTCAGTTCAGGGCTCTACGAGCAGTACTTC TRBV6-5 . TRBJ2-7 few
CASSLALNRFASNQPQHF TGTGCCAGCAGTTTAGCCCTGAACCGGTTTGCTAGCAATCAGCCCCAGCATTTT TRBV12-3/TRBV12-4 . TRBJ1-5 .
CASRVQDRVNTEAFF TGTGCCAGCAGGGTCCAGGACAGAGTTAACACTGAAGCTTTCTTT TRBV6-1 . TRBJ1-1 few
CASSLQPSGASDTQYF TGCGCCAGCAGCTTACAACCTAGCGGGGCGTCAGATACGCAGTATTTT TRBV5-1 TRBD2 TRBJ2-3 .
CASSLVRDRGHRYTF TGTGCCAGCAGCTTGGTCCGGGACAGGGGGCATCGCTACACCTTC TRBV5-4 TRBD1 TRBJ1-2 few
CSARDVGGLSSPLHF TGCAGTGCTAGAGATGTCGGGGGGCTGAGTTCACCCCTCCACTTT TRBV20-1 . TRBJ1-6 few
CAWRMTGSNQPQHF TGTGCCTGGAGGATGACAGGTAGCAATCAGCCCCAGCATTTT TRBV30 . TRBJ1-5 .
CASSLARGNTEAFF TGTGCCAGCAGTTTAGCCAGGGGAAACACTGAAGCTTTCTTT TRBV12-3/TRBV12-4 . TRBJ1-1 once
CASSFGLNTEAFF TGTGCCAGCAGCTTTGGGCTGAACACTGAAGCTTTCTTT TRBV5-4 . TRBJ1-1 .
CASSPPGTGNTGELFF TGTGCCAGCAGCCCCCCCGGGACAGGGAACACCGGGGAGCTGTTTTTT TRBV7-9 TRBD1 TRBJ2-2 .
CASSPGTDETQETQYF TGTGCCAGCAGCCCGGGGACGGACGAAACACAAGAGACCCAGTACTTC TRBV7-6 . TRBJ2-5 few
CASSVTVEASPLHF TGTGCCAGCAGCGTTACGGTGGAGGCTTCACCCCTCCACTTT TRBV6-1 . TRBJ1-6 .
CASSIVVLFGSNNSPLHF TGTGCCAGTAGTATCGTCGTTCTGTTTGGGAGTAATAATTCACCCCTCCACTTT TRBV19 . TRBJ1-6 .
CAWNAGWNQPQHF TGTGCCTGGAATGCAGGGTGGAATCAGCCCCAGCATTTT TRBV30 . TRBJ1-5 once
CASSLSGGAGDTQYF TGTGCCAGCAGCCTTAGCGGGGGGGCGGGAGATACGCAGTATTTT TRBV7-8 TRBD2 TRBJ2-3 .
CASSPAGLSQETQYF TGTGCCAGCAGCCCCGCCGGGCTTTCCCAAGAGACCCAGTACTTC TRBV7-9 . TRBJ2-5 few
CASYLSFRAGELFF TGTGCCAGCTACCTCTCGTTTCGGGCCGGGGAGCTGTTTTTT TRBV12-3/TRBV12-4 . TRBJ2-2 .
CSVERLNYGYTF TGCAGCGTTGAAAGACTAAACTATGGCTACACCTTC TRBV29-1 . TRBJ1-2 .
CASSLATGNTGELFF TGCGCCAGCAGCTTGGCGACAGGGAACACCGGGGAGCTGTTTTTT TRBV5-1 . TRBJ2-2 few
CASSMGSYNEQFF TGTGCCAGTAGTATGGGCAGTTACAATGAGCAGTTCTTC TRBV19 . TRBJ2-1 .
CASSPEDRYGYTF TGTGCCAGCTCACCAGAGGACCGGTATGGCTACACCTTC TRBV18 . TRBJ1-2 once
CASSIGVSPYEQYF TGTGCCAGTAGTATCGGGGTGTCCCCCTACGAGCAGTACTTC TRBV19 . TRBJ2-7 .
CSASLPQQRSTDTQYF TGCAGTGCTAGTCTCCCTCAGCAGCGTAGCACAGATACGCAGTATTTT TRBV20-1 . TRBJ2-3 few
CSASYPRIGRTYNEQFF TGCAGTGCTAGCTATCCAAGAATCGGTAGGACGTACAATGAGCAGTTCTTC TRBV20-1 . TRBJ2-1 .
CASSLGAGELFF TGTGCCAGCAGTTTGGGAGCCGGGGAGCTGTTTTTT TRBV2 . TRBJ2-2 .
CASSLGPSGASYEQYF TGCGCCAGCAGCTTGGGCCCCTCGGGGGCCTCCTACGAGCAGTACTTC TRBV5-1 . TRBJ2-7 .
CATQDRERYTDTQYF TGTGCCACCCAGGACAGGGAGCGGTACACAGATACGCAGTATTTT TRBV24-1 TRBD1 TRBJ2-3 .
CASSLGTSGGYLDTQYF TGTGCCAGCAGCTTAGGGACTAGCGGGGGGTACCTGGATACGCAGTATTTT TRBV7-3 TRBD2 TRBJ2-3 .
CASSRGRSSYNEQFF TGTGCCAGCAGTAGAGGACGGAGCTCCTACAATGAGCAGTTCTTC TRBV11-3 . TRBJ2-1 medium-sized
CASSEGRDRGNGNTIYF TGTGCCAGCAGTGAAGGACGGGACAGGGGGAATGGAAACACCATATATTTT TRBV2 TRBD1 TRBJ1-3 .
CASSVTGGDTQYF TGTGCCAGCAGTGTTACAGGGGGAGATACGCAGTATTTT TRBV25-1 TRBD1 TRBJ2-3 few